This record concerns one T cell receptor beta chain sequence. The entry originates in a study of blood T cell repertoires in COVID-19. As for the study in general: Sample material is recorded as cDNA or gDNA derived from T cells, B-cell-depleted T cells, or PBMCs.

The table came from immunoSEQ multiplex PCR; TCRdb's copy has only in-frame clones and leaves some out. Among about 110,000 clones listed, around nine tenths were seen once. The V end was cut by 4 bases, the J end by 2 bases, with 13 bases between. Germline CDR1 and CDR2: SGHKS and YYEKEE (reference sequence). This CDR3 is 14 amino acids long. V usage is TRBV5-5 and J usage is TRBJ2-7; maybe TRBD1 (6 bases). The origin of this receptor is a man aged 40-55 years with acute or convalescent COVID-19. The sample taken for sequencing was peripheral blood. The CDR3 loop reads CASSPLTGTYEQYF. The CDR3 bases are TGTGCCAGCAGCCCTTTGACAGGAACCTACGAGCAGTACTTC.